The present entry profiles one T cell receptor (beta chain) with its context. Its target is unknown. The sample is drawn from a study of identical twins. Findings of the study overall: Sharing of beta out-of-frame sequences by twins showed a weaker excess.

The CDR3 is 13 amino acids. Trimming removed 4 bases from V and 7 bases from J, with 16 bases in between. The germline gives CDR1 SQVTM, CDR2 ANQGSEA. A universal primer site was incorporated via template switching, and the cDNA contained unique molecular identifiers. Via MiXCR, TCRdb re-called the 5' RACE reads, giving one row per CDR3 protein. The table lists some 1,600,000 distinct CDR3 sequences, more than 30% of them singletons. This clonotype was sampled from a newborn girl in good health. Material for sequencing was cord blood. The rearrangement uses TRBV29-1 and TRBJ1-1; D perhaps matches TRBD1 (6 bases). CDR3 sequence reads: CSVGSPRGGEAFF. The CDR3 DNA reads TGCAGCGTTGGATCCCCGCGAGGGGGTGAAGCTTTCTTT.